This T cell receptor (beta chain) is from a study of control samples from healthy donors and cancer patients (TCRdb year 2020). Library creation used the immunoSEQ multiplex PCR assay. In its TCRdb copy, this immuneACCESS table keeps in-frame sequences only and misses some clones. Where compared with another copy, unresolved V genes explain less than half of these, and the others have no known cause. The sample table lists 150,000 or so clones, 85% to 95% of them with a count of one. The leading ten clones occupy more than 13% of the sample. V has 8 bases trimmed and J has 3 bases trimmed; junction bases matching no gene number 8. The CDR3 runs 14 amino acids, cysteine and phenylalanine included. Here the CDR3 DNA is all that survives: 42 bases in frame from base 1. According to the germline V gene, CDR1 reads MRHNA and CDR2 reads SNTAGT. With regard to this clone: Its antigen has not been determined. No per-base quality is available; no much larger clone lies one base away.

The sequence links TRBV6-4 to TRBJ1-1; 8 central bases correspond to TRBD1. The sample was PBMCs. The receptor was derived from a man aged 60 to 69 with colorectal cancer. The CDR3 region: CASDPQGVDTEAFF. The DNA is as follows: TGTGCCAGCGACCCACAGGGGGTAGACACTGAAGCTTTCTTT.